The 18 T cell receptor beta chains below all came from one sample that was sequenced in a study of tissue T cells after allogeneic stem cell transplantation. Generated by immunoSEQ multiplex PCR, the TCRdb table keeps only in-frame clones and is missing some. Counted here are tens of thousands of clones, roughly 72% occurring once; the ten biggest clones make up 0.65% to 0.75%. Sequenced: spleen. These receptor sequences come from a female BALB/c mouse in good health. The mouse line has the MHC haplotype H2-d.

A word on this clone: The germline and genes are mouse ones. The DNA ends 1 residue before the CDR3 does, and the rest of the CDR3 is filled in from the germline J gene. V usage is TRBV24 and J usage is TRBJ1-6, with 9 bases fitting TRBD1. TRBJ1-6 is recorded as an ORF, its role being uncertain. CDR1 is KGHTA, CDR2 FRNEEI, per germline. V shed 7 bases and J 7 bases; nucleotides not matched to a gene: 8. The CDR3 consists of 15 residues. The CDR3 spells CASTHRGRQNSPLYF. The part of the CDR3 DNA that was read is TGTGCCAGCACCCACAGGGGGCGACAGAATTCGCCCCTCTAC.

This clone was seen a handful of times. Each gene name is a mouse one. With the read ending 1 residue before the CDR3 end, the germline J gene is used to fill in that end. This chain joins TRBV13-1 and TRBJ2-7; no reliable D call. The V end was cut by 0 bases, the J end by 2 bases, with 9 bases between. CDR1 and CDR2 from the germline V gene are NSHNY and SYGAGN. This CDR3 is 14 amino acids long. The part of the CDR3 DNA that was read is TGTGCCAGCAGTGATGACTACTTACCCTATGAACAGTAC. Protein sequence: CASSDDYLPYEQY. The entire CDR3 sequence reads CASSDDYLPYEQYF.

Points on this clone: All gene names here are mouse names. The covered CDR3 bases are TGTGCCAGCAGTTCCGGGGGGGCGGTGGACACCTTGTAC. Translation gives CASSSGGAVDTLY. The entire CDR3 is CASSSGGAVDTLYF. The chain has TRBV14 and TRBJ2-4; TRBD2 aligns across 8 bases. The read terminates 1 residue ahead of where the CDR3 ends, so the germline J gene completes it. This CDR3 is built from 14 residues. Germline CDR1 and CDR2: SGHDT and FRDEAV. The trim removed 3 bases at V and 7 bases at J, leaving 7 bases unmatched.

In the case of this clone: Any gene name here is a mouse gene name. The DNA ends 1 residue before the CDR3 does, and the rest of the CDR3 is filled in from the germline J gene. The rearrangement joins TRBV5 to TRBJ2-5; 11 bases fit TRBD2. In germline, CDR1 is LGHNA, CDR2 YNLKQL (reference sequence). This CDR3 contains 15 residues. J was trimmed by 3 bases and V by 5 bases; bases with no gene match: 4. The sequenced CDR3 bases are TGTGCCAGCAGCTCCCGGGACTGGGGGCAAGACACCCAGTAC. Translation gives CASSSRDWGQDTQY. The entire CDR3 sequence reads CASSSRDWGQDTQYF.

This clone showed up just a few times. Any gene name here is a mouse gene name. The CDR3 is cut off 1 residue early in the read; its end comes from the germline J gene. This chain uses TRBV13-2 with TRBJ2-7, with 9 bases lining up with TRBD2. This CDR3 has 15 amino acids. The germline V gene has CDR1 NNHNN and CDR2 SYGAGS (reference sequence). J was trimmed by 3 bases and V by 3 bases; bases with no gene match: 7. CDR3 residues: CASGGTGTGLYEQYF. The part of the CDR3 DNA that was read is TGTGCCAGCGGTGGAACCGGGACTGGGCTCTATGAACAGTAC.

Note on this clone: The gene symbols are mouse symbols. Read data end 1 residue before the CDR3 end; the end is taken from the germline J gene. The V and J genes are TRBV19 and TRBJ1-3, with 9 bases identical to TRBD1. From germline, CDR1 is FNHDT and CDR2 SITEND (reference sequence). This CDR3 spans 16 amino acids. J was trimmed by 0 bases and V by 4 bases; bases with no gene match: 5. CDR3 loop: CASSPRTGDSGNTLYF. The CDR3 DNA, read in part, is TGTGCCAGCAGTCCCCGGACAGGGGATTCTGGAAATACGCTCTAT. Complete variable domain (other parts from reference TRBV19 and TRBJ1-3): GGIITQTPKFLIGQEGQKLTLKCQQNFNHDTMYWYRQDSGKGLRLIYYSITENDLQKGDLSEGYDASREKKSSFSLTVTSAQKNEMAVFLCASSPRTGDSGNTLYFGEGSRLIVV.

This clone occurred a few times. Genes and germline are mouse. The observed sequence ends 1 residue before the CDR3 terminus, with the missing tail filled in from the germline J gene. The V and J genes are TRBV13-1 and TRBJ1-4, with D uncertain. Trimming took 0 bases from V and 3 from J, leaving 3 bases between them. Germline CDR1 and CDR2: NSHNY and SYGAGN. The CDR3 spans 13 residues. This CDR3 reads CASSDATNERLFF. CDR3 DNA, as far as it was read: TGTGCCAGCAGTGATGCAACCAACGAAAGATTATTT.

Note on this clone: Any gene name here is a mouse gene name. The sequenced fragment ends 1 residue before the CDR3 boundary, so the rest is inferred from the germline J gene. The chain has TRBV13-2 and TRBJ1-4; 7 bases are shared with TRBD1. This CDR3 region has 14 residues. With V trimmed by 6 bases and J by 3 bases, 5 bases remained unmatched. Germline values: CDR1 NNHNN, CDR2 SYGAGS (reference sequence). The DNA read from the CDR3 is TGTGCCAGCGCCCCGGGACAGACCAACGAAAGATTATTT. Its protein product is CASAPGQTNERLF. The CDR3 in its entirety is CASAPGQTNERLFF.

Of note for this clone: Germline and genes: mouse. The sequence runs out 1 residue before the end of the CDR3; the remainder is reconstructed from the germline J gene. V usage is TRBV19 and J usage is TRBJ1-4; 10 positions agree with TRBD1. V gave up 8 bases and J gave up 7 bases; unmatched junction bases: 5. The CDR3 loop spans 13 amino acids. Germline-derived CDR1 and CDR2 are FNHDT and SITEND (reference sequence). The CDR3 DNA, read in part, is TGTGCCAGGGCCGGGACAGGGGCCGAAAGATTATTT. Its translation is CARAGTGAERLF. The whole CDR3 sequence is CARAGTGAERLFF.

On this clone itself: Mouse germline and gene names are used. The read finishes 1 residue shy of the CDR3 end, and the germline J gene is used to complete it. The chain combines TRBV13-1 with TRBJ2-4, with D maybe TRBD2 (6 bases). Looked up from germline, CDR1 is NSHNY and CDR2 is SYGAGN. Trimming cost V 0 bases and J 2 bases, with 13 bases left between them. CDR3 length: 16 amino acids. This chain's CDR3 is CASSDGGGGIQNTLYF. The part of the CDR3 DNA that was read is TGTGCCAGCAGTGATGGGGGTGGGGGAATTCAAAACACCTTGTAC.

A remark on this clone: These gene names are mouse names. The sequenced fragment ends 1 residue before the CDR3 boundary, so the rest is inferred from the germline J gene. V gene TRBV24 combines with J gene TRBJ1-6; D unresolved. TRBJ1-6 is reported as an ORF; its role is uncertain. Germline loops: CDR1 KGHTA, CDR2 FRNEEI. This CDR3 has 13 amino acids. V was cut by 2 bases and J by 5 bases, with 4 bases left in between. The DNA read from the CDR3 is TGTGCCAGCAGTCTGGTGAATAATTCGCCCCTCTAC. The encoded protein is CASSLVNNSPLY. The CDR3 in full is CASSLVNNSPLYF.

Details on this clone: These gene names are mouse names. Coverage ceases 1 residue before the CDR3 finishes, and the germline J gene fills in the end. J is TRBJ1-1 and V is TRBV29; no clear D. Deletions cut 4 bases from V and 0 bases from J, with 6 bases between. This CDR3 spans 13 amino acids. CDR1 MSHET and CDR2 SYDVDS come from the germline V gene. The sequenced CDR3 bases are TGTGCTAGCAGTTCACAAGCAAACACAGAAGTCTTC. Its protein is CASSSQANTEVF. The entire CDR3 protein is CASSSQANTEVFF. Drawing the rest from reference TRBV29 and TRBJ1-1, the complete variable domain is DMKVTQMPRYLIKRMGENVLLECGQDMSHETMYWYRQDPGLGLQLIYISYDVDSNSEGDIPKGYRVSRKKREHFSLILDSAKTNQTSVYFCASSSQANTEVFFGKGTRLTVV.

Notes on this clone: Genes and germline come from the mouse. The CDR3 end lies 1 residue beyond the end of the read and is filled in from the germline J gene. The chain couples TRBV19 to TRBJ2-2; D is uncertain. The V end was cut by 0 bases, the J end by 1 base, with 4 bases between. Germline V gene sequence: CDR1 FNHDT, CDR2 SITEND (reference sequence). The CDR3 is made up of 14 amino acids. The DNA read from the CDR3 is TGTGCCAGCAGTATAGCAGAAAACACCGGGCAGCTCTAC. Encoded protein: CASSIAENTGQLY. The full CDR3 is CASSIAENTGQLYF.

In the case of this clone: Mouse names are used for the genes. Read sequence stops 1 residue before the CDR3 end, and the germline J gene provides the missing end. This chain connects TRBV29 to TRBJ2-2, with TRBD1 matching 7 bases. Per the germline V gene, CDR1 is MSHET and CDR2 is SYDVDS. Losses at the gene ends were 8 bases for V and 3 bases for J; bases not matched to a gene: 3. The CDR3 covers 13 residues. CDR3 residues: CASATGDTGQLYF. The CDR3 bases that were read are TGTGCTAGCGCCACAGGGGACACCGGGCAGCTCTAC.

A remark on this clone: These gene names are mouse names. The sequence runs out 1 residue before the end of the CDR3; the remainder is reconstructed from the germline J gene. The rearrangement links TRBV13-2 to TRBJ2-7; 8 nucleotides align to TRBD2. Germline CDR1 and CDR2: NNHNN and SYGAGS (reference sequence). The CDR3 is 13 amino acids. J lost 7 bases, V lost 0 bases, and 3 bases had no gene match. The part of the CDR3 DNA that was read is TGTGCCAGCGGTGATGCTCTGGGGGGAGAACAGTAC. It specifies CASGDALGGEQY. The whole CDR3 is CASGDALGGEQYF.

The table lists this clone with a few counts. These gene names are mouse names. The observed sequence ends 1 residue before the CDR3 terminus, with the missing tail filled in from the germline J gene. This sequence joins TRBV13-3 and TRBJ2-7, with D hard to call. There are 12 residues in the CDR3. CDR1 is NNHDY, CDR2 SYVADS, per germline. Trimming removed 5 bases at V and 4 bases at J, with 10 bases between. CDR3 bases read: TGTGCCAGCAGACTCGACAAATATGAACAGTAC. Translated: CASRLDKYEQY. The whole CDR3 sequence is CASRLDKYEQYF.

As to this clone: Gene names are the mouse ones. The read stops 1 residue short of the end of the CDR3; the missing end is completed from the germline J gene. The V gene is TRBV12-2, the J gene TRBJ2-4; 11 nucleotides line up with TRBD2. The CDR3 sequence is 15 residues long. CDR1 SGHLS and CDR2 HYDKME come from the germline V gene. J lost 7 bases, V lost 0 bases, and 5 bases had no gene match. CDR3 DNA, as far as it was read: TGTGCCAGCTCTCTCTGGGACTGGGGGTGGGACACCTTGTAC. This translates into CASSLWDWGWDTLY. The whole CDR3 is CASSLWDWGWDTLYF. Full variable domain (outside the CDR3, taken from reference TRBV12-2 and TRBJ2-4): NSGVVQSPRYIIKGKGERSILKCIPISGHLSVAWYQQTQGQELKFFIQHYDKMERDKGNLPSRFSVQQFDDYHSEMNMSALELEDSAVYFCASSLWDWGWDTLYFGAGTRLSVL.

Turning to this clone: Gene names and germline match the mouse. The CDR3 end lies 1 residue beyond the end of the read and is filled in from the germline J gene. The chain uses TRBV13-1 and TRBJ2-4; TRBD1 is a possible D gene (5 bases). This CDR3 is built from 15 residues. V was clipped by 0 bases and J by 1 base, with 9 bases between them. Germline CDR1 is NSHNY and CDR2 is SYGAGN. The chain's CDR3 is CASSDGQRGQNTLYF. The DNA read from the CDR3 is TGTGCCAGCAGTGATGGACAGCGAGGTCAAAACACCTTGTAC.